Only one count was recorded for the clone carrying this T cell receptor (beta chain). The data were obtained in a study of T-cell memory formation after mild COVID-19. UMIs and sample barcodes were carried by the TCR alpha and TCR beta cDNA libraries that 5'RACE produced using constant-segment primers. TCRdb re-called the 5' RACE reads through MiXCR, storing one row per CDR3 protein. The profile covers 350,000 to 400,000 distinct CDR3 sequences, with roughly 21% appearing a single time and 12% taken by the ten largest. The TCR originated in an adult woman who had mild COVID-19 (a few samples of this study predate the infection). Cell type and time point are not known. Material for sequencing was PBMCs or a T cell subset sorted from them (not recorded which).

CDR3 region: CASSFEYLDTQYF. The CDR3 nucleotides are TGTGCCAGCAGCTTCGAGTATCTAGATACGCAGTATTTT. The gene calls are TRBV11-2 and TRBJ2-3; no definite D call. The length of the CDR3 is 13 residues. Germline-derived CDR1 and CDR2 are SGHAT and FQNNGV. Trimming took 3 bases from V and 5 from J, leaving 9 bases between them.